The present T cell receptor beta chain was sequenced within a study of cytomegalovirus exposure and HLA in healthy donors. Notes on the study in general: Analyzed later, association rates of TCRs varied across HLA loci, with DRB1 most and HLA-C fewest. The authors later linked a missense DCLRE1C variant to TCR beta V- and J-gene trimming. In an earlier analysis, productive rearrangement rates for most beta V segments clustered near 87% or 30%.

This clone showed up just a few times. What it binds is unknown. Use of 60 Vbeta and 13 Jbeta primers characterized the PCR. Clones were read by immunoSEQ multiplex PCR, and TCRdb kept only the in-frame ones, dropping some. The profile shows about 67,000 clones, 75% to 90% of them singletons. Germline loops: CDR1 MRHNA, CDR2 SNTAGT. With 0 bases removed from V and 0 bases from J, the gap between germline ends came to 6 bases. The CDR3 extends over 15 amino acids. The origin of this receptor is a woman under 40 in good health and CMV-seropositive. Material: PBMCs. This chain connects TRBV6-4 to TRBJ2-1; weak D call: TRBD2 (5 bases). CDR3 loop: CASSDSGSSYNEQFF. For the CDR3, the DNA is TGTGCCAGCAGTGACTCTGGGAGCTCCTACAATGAGCAGTTCTTC.